The entry that follows covers one T cell receptor (beta chain) sequence. The clone's antigen remains unknown. No per-base quality is available; no much larger clone lies one base away. This specimen comes from a study of cytomegalovirus exposure and HLA in healthy donors (dated by TCRdb to 2016 to 2017). In the study overall: An earlier analysis of 550 to 700 of the donors reported approximately 290 Gb of sequence data and some 120 million unique TCR beta sequences from 190 million or so T cells. Typing coverage differed by locus: A, B, C, DRB1 and DQB1 were typed in roughly 620-630 donors, DQA1 in 500 to 550, DPA1 in 600 to 610, and DPB1 in just under 490. Four to six DR-DQ haplotypes were handled as single units for association and clustering, since linkage in the cohort was strong. In an earlier analysis of several hundred of the donors, high-throughput TCR beta sequencing was used to judge whether each TCR beta V gene segment behaved as functional or pseudogenic. Donor age, sex, ethnicity and CMV serostatus were compiled alongside the repertoire data. A later genetic analysis took genome-wide SNP genotypes for about three fifths of the roughly 700 donors and used that subset as a discovery cohort. Rather than drawing on any new phenotypic data, the later analysis identified candidate immune exposures from TCR beta sequences and the way those sequences occurred across donors. A separate validation cohort of over 95 different subjects was used in addition to the roughly 700-subject first cohort. About 320 gigabases of sequencing data and 70 million to 85 million unique TCR sequences were included in an early release covering roughly 600 HLA-typed donors. The study profiled the T cell repertoires of some 610 subjects by immunosequencing and related them to cytomegalovirus serostatus. Every discovery cohort repertoire had been produced on one sequencing platform. Of the 398 genotyped donors, 65% to 90% fell in the genetic ancestry cluster associated with self-reported Caucasian donors. High-throughput TCR immunosequencing, statistical association of individual TCRs with disease status, and machine learning were combined to predict cytomegalovirus infection status. The aim of the study was to test whether cataloging public T cell receptors could identify signatures of past pathogen exposure. HLA typing included class I and class II loci at four-digit resolution. Among 300 to 450 genotyped donors of the cohort, an average of around 240,000 unique TCR beta nucleotide sequences were sequenced per donor, roughly a sixth of them non-productive. To study patterns of TCR occurrence, a later analysis re-analyzed previously published TCR beta repertoires from around 670 donors and added high-resolution HLA genotyping. Results the study describes overall, beyond this receptor: Some IMGT-functional V segments, including TRBV6-2 and TRBV6-3, could not be distinguished by the 87-base-pair reads and were therefore excluded. According to the authors, the approach could potentially be generalized to other disease states and immunological phenotypes. The only immune exposure information available for the cohort was CMV serostatus. In the study, 150 to 200 TCR beta chains were listed as associated with cytomegalovirus. A later analysis found that most CMV-associated TCR beta chains appeared HLA-restricted, with HLA associations seemingly driven largely by CMV exposure. In both the original and validation cohorts, the classifier was reported to diagnose cytomegalovirus status with high specificity and sensitivity. Linkage disequilibrium might explain the correlated functional status among segregating V segments, but an unknown experimental factor could not be excluded. The earlier analysis of almost 600 of the donors excluded around 17 rarely observed V segments, including chromosome 9 orphons, because counts were too low. In a later analysis, the rate of TCR association differed among HLA loci, with DRB1 alleles having the most associated TCRs and HLA-C alleles having the fewest. A few of the identified cytomegalovirus-associated TCR beta chains were confirmed in vitro to be specific for cytomegalovirus antigens. An earlier analysis of several hundred of the donors showed that most TCR beta V segments appeared in productive rearrangements either about 87% or about 30% of the time, which broadly matched IMGT annotations. A later analysis found that HLA-associated TCR beta chains were more clonally expanded and had lower generation probabilities than equally common non-associated chains. Because HLA typing was missing for some donors at each locus, association tests included only the typed subset. V-gene and J-gene trimming of TCR beta chains was associated with a missense DCLRE1C variant in a later genetic analysis, and the association was replicated in an independent cohort. A group of highly shared sequence variants was considered likely to be a technical artifact of the sequencing pipeline. Most TCR sequences were observed very rarely across donors, whereas some public TCRs were present in many individuals. When HLA alleles, especially DR and DQ, strongly co-occurred, attributing TCR associations to individual alleles was difficult. A further reported finding was that TCR beta sequences accurately predicted the HLA-A and HLA-B alleles for most subjects in the first cohort. Roughly uniform sequencing depth across donors was assumed in presence/absence analyses, although this assumption may not hold. According to a later analysis, parvovirus B19, influenza, CMV and Epstein-Barr virus appeared linked to several top co-occurrence clusters. In a later analysis, over 15,000 TCR beta sequences were associated with specific HLA alleles at a false discovery rate of 0.05. Only TCR beta chains were sequenced in this cohort, and the absence of alpha or paired-chain data limited detectable features. Compared with the approximately 600-donor mean, donors in an Asian-associated ancestry cluster had fewer N-insertions in productive TCRs, according to a later genetic analysis.

CDR1 is given as SEHNR and CDR2 as FQNEAQ, both from the germline V gene (reference sequence). Unmatched junction bases come to 8, with V trimmed by 1 base and J by 7 bases. The CDR3 spans 16 residues, from the cysteine through the phenylalanine. Just CDR3 DNA is preserved here, 48 bases in frame from base 1. The receptor library was made with the immunoSEQ multiplex PCR assay. A mixture of 60 forward primers for TCR Vbeta segments and 13 reverse primers for TCR Jbeta segments was used in the multiplex PCR. A multiplex PCR assay on genomic DNA amplified the CDR3 region of rearranged TCR beta genes. The amplified TCR beta libraries were sequenced on the Illumina HiSeq System as 87-base-pair reads. The authors' analysis ran thus. In a later analysis, roughly 80 million unique TCR beta chains were counted across the 500 to 850 repertoires, and approximately 11 million of these chains were shared by at least two donors. Raw reads were error-corrected and collapsed into unique sequences with a nearest-neighbor algorithm that merged closely related sequences to remove PCR and sequencing errors. V, D and J gene segments were assigned by aligning CDR3 sequences to IMGT reference sequences. Each retained sequence needed at least a six-nucleotide match to both a V gene segment and a J gene segment. A rearrangement counted as productive if the CDR3 had no stop codons and remained in frame with V and J, and every other rearrangement counted as non-productive. CDR3 was defined by IMGT convention, running from the second conserved V-encoded cysteine to the conserved J-encoded phenylalanine. Sequences without an unambiguous match to a single V gene segment were excluded from the earlier analysis of a few hundred of the donors. An earlier analysis of some 500 of the donors classified V segments as functional when productive rearrangements were above 56.7% and as segregating when the standard deviation between donors was above 5%. A statistical classification framework was built to diagnose cytomegalovirus status from the catalog of TCR beta chain sequences. V and J gene assignment, in a later analysis, came from comparing TCR nucleotide sequences with IMGT/GENE-DB human TR gene sequences. Using the TCRdist pipeline, a later analysis assigned CDR3 sequences along with most-parsimonious VDJ recombination scenarios. In a later analysis, each TCR beta chain was defined by its CDR3 amino acid sequence together with its V-gene family, and reads without a unique V-gene family were excluded. To address suspected cross-contamination and a sequencing artifact, a later analysis removed around 600 highly shared, low-generation-probability nucleotide sequences. For each public chain, a later analysis derived a clonal expansion index from normalized ranks of inferred template counts within each repertoire. In a later analysis, generation probabilities were computed with a VDJ recombination model fitted to out-of-frame rearrangements, and the resulting probabilities were checked against IGoR. In a later analysis, TCR-TCR, TCR-HLA and TCR-CMV co-occurrence was scored with hypergeometric tests, and a repertoire-size bias correction was applied to TCR pairs. To estimate false discovery rates, a later analysis permuted the HLA or CMV assignments 20 times. In a later analysis, co-occurring TCRs were grouped using DBSCAN, and TCRdist sequence similarity was added for clustering within HLA-allele-positive subsets. Co-occurrence clustering excluded repertoires with fewer than 30,000 or more than 120,000 public chains, plus five with anomalous nucleotide sharing. Here the immuneACCESS table is served through TCRdb, limited to in-frame sequences with V and J called. Missing clones are a known gap in these copies; in checked studies unresolved V genes cover under half, and the rest lacks a known reason. V, J and clone size were drawn from that table, and D and trimming were deduced from the DNA. A total of 100,000 to 120,000 clones appear in this sample, nearly 85% of them only once. The ten largest clones take up over 5% of the sample.

In total, approximately 700 healthy bone marrow donors made up the cohort. At the time of sampling, all cohort members were nominally healthy, though unrecorded immune exposures were likely present. The donor tested CMV seronegative and was one of the 352 seronegative cohort members. Every donor gave a peripheral blood sample, and the peripheral blood mononuclear cells from that sample were used for TCR beta sequencing. The Qiagen DNeasy Blood Extraction Kit was used to extract genomic DNA from the blood cell samples. Sequenced material: PBMCs. The TCR was taken from a man between 18 and 35 years old in good health and CMV-seronegative. The chain is assembled from TRBV7-9 and TRBJ2-1; the junction holds 9 bases that match TRBD2. The DNA is TGTGCCAGCAGCTTAGTGGGCGGGAGGGCCTCTAATGAGCAGTTCTTC. Its product reads: CASSLVGGRASNEQFF.